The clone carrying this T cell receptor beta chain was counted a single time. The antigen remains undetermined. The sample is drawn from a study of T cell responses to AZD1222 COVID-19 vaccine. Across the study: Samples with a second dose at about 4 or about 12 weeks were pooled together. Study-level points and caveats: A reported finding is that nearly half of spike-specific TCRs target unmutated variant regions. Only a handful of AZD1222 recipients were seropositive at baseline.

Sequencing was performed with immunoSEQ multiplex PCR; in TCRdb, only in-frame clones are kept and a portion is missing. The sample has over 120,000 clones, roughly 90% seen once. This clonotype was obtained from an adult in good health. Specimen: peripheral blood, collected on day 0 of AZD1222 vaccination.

The CDR3 DNA is TGTGCCAGCAGCTTCAAAGCGGGAGTCGAGACCCAGTACTTC. It yields the protein CASSFKAGVETQYF. The V call is TRBV7-3, the J call TRBJ2-5; the match to TRBD2 covers 8 bases. Germline trimming cut 3 bases from V and 5 bases from J; bases unmatched to any gene: 5. Germline CDR1 SGHTA, CDR2 FQGTGA. The CDR3 is 14 amino acids.